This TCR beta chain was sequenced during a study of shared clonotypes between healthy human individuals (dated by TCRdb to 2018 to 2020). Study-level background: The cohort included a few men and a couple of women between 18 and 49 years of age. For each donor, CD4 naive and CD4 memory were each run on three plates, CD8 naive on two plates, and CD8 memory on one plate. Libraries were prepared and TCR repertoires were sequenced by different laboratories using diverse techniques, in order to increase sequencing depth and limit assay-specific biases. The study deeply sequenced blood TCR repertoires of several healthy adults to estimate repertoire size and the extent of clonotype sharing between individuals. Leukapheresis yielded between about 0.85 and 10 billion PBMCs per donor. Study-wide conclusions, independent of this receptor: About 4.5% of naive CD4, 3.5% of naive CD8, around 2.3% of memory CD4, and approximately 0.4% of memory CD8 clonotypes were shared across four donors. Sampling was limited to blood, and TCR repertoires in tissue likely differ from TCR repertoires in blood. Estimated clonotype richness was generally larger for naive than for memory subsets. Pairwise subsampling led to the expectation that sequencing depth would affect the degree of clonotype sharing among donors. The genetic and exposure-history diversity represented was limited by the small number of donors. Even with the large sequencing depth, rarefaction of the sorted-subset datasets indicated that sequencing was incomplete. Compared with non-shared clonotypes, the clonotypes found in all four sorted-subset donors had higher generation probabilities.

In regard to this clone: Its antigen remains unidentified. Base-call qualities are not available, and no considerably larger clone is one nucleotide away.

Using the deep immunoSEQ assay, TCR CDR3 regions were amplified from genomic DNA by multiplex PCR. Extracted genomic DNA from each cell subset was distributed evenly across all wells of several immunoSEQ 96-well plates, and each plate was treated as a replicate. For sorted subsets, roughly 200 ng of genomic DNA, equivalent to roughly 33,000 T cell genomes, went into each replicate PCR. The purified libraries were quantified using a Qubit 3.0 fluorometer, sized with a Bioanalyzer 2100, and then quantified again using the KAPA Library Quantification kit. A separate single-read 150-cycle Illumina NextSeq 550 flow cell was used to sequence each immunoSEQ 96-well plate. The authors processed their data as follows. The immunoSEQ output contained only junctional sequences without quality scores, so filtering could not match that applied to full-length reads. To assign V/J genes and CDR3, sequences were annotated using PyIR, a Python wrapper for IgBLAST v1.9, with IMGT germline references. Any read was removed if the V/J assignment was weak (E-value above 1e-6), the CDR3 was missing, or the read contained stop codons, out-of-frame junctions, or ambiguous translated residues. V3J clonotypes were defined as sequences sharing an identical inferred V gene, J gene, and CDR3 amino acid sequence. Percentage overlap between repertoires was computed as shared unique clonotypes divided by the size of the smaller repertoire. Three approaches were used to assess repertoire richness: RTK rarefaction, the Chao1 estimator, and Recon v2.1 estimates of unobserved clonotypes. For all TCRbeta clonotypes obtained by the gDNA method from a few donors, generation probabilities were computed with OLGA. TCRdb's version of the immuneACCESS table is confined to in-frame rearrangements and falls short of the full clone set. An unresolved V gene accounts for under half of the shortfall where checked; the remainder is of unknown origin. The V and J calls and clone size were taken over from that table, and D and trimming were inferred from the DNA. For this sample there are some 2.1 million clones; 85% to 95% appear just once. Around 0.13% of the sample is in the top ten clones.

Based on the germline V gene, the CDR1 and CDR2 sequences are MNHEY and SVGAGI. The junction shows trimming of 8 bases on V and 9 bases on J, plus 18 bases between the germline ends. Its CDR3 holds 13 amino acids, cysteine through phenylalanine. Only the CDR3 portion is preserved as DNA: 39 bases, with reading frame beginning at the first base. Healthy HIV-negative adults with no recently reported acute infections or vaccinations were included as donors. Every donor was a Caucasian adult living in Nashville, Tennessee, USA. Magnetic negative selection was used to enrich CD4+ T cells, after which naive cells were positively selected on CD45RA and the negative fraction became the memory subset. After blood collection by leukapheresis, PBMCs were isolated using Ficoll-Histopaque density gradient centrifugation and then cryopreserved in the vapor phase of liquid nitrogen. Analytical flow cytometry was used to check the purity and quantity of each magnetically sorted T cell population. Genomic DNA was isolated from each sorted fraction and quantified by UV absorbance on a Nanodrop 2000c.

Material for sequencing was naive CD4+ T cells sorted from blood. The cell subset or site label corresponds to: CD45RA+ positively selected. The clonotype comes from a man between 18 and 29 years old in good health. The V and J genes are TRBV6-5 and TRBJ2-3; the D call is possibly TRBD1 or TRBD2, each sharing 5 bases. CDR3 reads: CASARDHGRTQYF. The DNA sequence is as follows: TGTGCCAGCGCCCGGGACCACGGGCGAACGCAGTATTTT.